This T cell receptor (beta chain) comes out of a study of blood T cell repertoires in COVID-19. The V and J ends lost 3 bases and 7 bases, in that order; junction bases with no gene match: 8. Germline V CDR1 and CDR2: KGHSH, LQKENI. CDR3 length: 14 amino acids. Here immunoSEQ multiplex PCR was the method, and the copy in TCRdb shows in-frame clones only, minus some. This sample has some 420,000 clones, with roughly nine tenths found just once. This clone came up once. What the recovered Cohort 3 donors had was two negative PCRs, clearance, or symptom resolution. The gene calls are TRBV18 and TRBJ2-7, with 8 bases identical to TRBD2. Source material: PBMCs or T cells enriched from blood (not recorded which). The source of this sequence is a man under 40 who had recovered from COVID-19. The CDR3 nucleotides are TGTGCCAGCTCACCTGCAGCGGGAGCTCTGGAGCAGTACTTC. Translation: CASSPAAGALEQYF. Full variable domain (remainder filled in from reference TRBV18 and TRBJ2-7): NAGVMQNPRHLVRRRGQEARLRCSPMKGHSHVYWYRQLPEEGLKFMVYLQKENIIDESGMPKERFSAEFPKEGPSILRIQQVVRGDSAAYFCASSPAAGALEQYFGPGTRLTVT.